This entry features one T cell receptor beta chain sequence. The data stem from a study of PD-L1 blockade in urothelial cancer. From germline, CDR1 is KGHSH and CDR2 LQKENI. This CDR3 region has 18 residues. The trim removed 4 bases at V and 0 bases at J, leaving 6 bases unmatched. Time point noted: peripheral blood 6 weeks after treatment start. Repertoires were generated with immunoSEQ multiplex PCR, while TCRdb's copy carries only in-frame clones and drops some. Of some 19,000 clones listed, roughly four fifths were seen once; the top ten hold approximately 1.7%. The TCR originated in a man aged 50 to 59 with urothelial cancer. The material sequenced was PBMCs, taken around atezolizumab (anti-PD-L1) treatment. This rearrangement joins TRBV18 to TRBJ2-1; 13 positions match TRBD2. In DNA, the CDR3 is TGTGCCAGCTCACTAGGGACTAGCGGGAACAACTCCTACAATGAGCAGTTCTTC. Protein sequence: CASSLGTSGNNSYNEQFF.